Below, one TCR beta chain is given with its context. The data were obtained in a study of identical twins. CDR3 length equals 13 residues. CDR1 and CDR2 from the germline V gene are KGHSH and LQKENI. The V gene end was trimmed by 8 bases and the J gene end by 4 bases; junction bases not matched to a gene: 7. Everyone who gave samples was a healthy Caucasian. A universal primer binding site was introduced by template switching. The final cDNA contained unique molecular identifiers. Using its own MiXCR run on the 5' RACE reads, TCRdb lists one record per CDR3 protein. Here the sample spans 410,000 or so distinct CDR3 sequences, 18% being singletons.

The chain is built from TRBV18 and TRBJ2-5; TRBD1 matches at 7 bases. The sequence was obtained from a man aged 50-59 years in good health. The sequencing sample was made of naive T cells sorted from blood. The CDR3 loop reads CASAAGTAETQYF. CDR3 coding DNA: TGTGCCAGCGCCGCCGGGACAGCAGAGACCCAGTACTTC.